The 22 T cell receptor beta chains given below trace back to one sample, sequenced in a study of cytotoxic CD8 clonotypes in ibrutinib-treated CLL. Only in-frame clones appear in the TCRdb table, and some are missing; sequencing was by immunoSEQ multiplex PCR. Of approximately 280,000 clones listed, approximately 76% are singletons. Here the sequenced sample was PBMCs, taken at disease progression, from a patient treated with ibrutinib. These receptors were obtained from a human donor with chronic lymphocytic leukemia.

This chain connects TRBV28 to TRBJ2-3, with 7 bases lining up with TRBD1. V was pared by 6 bases and J by 3 bases, with 9 bases of the junction left unmatched. The germline V gene encodes CDR1 MDHEN and CDR2 SYDVKM. This CDR3 is 15 amino acids long. CDR3: CASRGSRGQTDTQYF. CDR3 DNA: TGTGCCAGCAGGGGGTCGAGGGGGCAAACAGATACGCAGTATTTT.

The chain recombines TRBV27 with TRBJ2-7, with D perhaps TRBD1 (5 bases). In germline, CDR1 is MNHEY, CDR2 SMNVEV (reference sequence). The CDR3 covers 13 residues. V was clipped by 7 bases and J by 0 bases, with 10 bases between them. The CDR3 DNA reads TGTGCCAGCACCTCGACAGACTCCTACGAGCAGTACTTC. Encoded protein: CASTSTDSYEQYF.

In its sample, this clone was seen a few times. DNA for the CDR3: TGTGCCAGCAGCGCAAGACCTACAATAGACTACGAGCAGTACTTC. As protein: CASSARPTIDYEQYF. The J gene is TRBJ2-7, the V gene TRBV9; D not resolved. Germline V CDR1 and CDR2: SGDLS, YYNGEE. CDR3 length: 15 amino acids. V shed 3 bases and J shed 3 bases, with 16 bases lying between them.

This chain joins TRBV5-1 and TRBJ1-2, with D possibly TRBD1 on 5 matching bases. Deletions cut 2 bases from V and 5 bases from J, with 10 bases between. The CDR3 contains 13 residues. CDR1 is SGHRS, CDR2 YFSETQ, per germline. The CDR3 reads CASSLTQGYGYTF. The CDR3 coding sequence is TGCGCCAGCAGCTTAACCCAGGGTTATGGCTACACCTTC.

This clone has a handful of counts. Other DNA variants within this sample encode the same CDR3. The genes are TRBV19 and TRBJ2-7; TRBD1 matches at 9 bases. The CDR3 covers 14 residues. Trimming cost V 5 bases and J 2 bases; bases outside gene matches: 4. CDR1 LNHDA and CDR2 SQIVND come from the germline V gene (reference sequence). For the CDR3, the DNA is TGTGCCAGTAGTCCAGGGACAGGGACCTACGAGCAGTACTTC. Protein product: CASSPGTGTYEQYF. Full variable domain (remainder filled in from reference TRBV19 and TRBJ2-7): DGGITQSPKYLFRKEGQNVTLSCEQNLNHDAMYWYRQDPGQGLRLIYYSQIVNDFQKGDIAEGYSVSREKKESFPLTVTSAQKNPTAFYLCASSPGTGTYEQYFGPGTRLTVT.

The rearrangement joins TRBV6-5 to TRBJ1-5; TRBD1 matches at 7 bases. Germline CDR1 and CDR2: MNHEY and SVGAGI. V lost 4 bases to trimming and J lost 9 bases; unmatched junction nucleotides: 9. CDR3 length: 14 amino acids. The CDR3 DNA reads TGTGCCAGCAGTTCCCGACAGGGCCTAGCGCCCCAGCATTTT. Translation gives CASSSRQGLAPQHF.

The J gene is TRBJ2-6, the V gene TRBV10-3, with TRBD1 as a possible D gene (6 bases). The CDR3 totals 14 residues. With 7 bases removed from V and 1 base from J, the gap between germline ends came to 8 bases. Germline V gene lookup returns CDR1 ENHRY and CDR2 SYGVKD. The CDR3 reads CAINTGSGANVLTF. In nucleotides, the CDR3 is TGTGCCATCAATACAGGGTCTGGGGCCAACGTCCTGACTTTC.

The chain is built from TRBV19 and TRBJ1-4; 12 bases agree with TRBD1. This CDR3 has 16 residues. Germline lookup yields CDR1 LNHDA and CDR2 SQIVND (reference sequence). V shed 6 bases, J shed 5 bases, and the junction held 7 bases outside the gene matches. The CDR3 is CASRSGTGGRNEKLFF. The CDR3 region has the DNA TGTGCCAGTAGGTCCGGGACAGGGGGCAGGAATGAAAAACTGTTTTTT.

The chain combines TRBV6-1 with TRBJ2-6; D remains ambiguous. The V end lost 9 bases, the J end lost 4 bases, and 4 bases lay between the germline ends. Germline values: CDR1 MNHNS, CDR2 SASEGT. CDR3 size: 11 residues. The CDR3 here is CASEGANVLTF. In nucleotides, the CDR3 is TGTGCCAGTGAAGGGGCCAACGTCCTGACTTTC.

The J gene is TRBJ2-5, the V gene TRBV18; TRBD2 aligns across 8 bases. V lost 8 bases and J lost 5; bases outside the gene matches: 19. Germline CDR1 and CDR2: KGHSH and LQKENI. The CDR3 length is 17 residues. Written as DNA, the CDR3 is TGTGCCAGCCACTCGGGAGGGCAAATCCACGGAACCGAGACCCAGTACTTC. Protein sequence: CASHSGGQIHGTETQYF.

The CDR3 region is CASSEWIGATQYF. Written as DNA, the CDR3 is TGTGCCAGCAGTGAATGGATCGGTGCGACCCAGTACTTC. The chain is built from TRBV6-1 and TRBJ2-5; unclear D gene. The ends were cut back, 2 bases at V and 7 bases at J, with 11 bases in the middle. Germline CDR1 MNHNS, CDR2 SASEGT. The CDR3 is 13 amino acids.

V and J are TRBV12-5 and TRBJ1-1; D is unresolved. The length of the CDR3 is 13 residues. The ends were cut back, 7 bases at V and 4 bases at J, with 13 bases in the middle. CDR1 and CDR2 (germline): LGHNT, FRNRAP. The CDR3 bases are TGTGCTAGTGCCACCGGAGGAGGCACTGAAGCTTTCTTT. Amino acid sequence: CASATGGGTEAFF.

V gene TRBV13 combines with J gene TRBJ2-7; possibly TRBD2 for D (7 bases). From germline, CDR1 is PRHDT and CDR2 FYEKMQ (reference sequence). With 6 bases removed from V and 0 bases from J, the gap between germline ends came to 30 bases. The CDR3 consists of 20 residues. This CDR3 reads CASSHTRGGAGTPSSYEQYF. The CDR3 DNA is TGTGCCAGCAGTCACACGCGCGGGGGCGCTGGTACCCCGAGCTCCTACGAGCAGTACTTC. Full variable domain (remainder filled in from reference TRBV13 and TRBJ2-7): AAGVIQSPRHLIKEKRETATLKCYPIPRHDTVYWYQQGPGQDPQFLISFYEKMQSDKGSIPDRFSAQQFSDYHSELNMSSLELGDSALYFCASSHTRGGAGTPSSYEQYFGPGTRLTVT.

The chain combines TRBV7-2 with TRBJ1-2; D is perhaps TRBD1 (6 bases). The germline gives CDR1 SGHTA, CDR2 FQGNSA. The CDR3 totals 12 residues. V gave up 8 bases and J gave up 8 bases, with 15 bases separating them. CDR3 sequence reads: CASGSGAGGYTF. DNA of the CDR3: TGTGCCAGCGGTTCGGGGGCGGGAGGCTACACCTTC.

This clone was seen only once. The chain has TRBV9 and TRBJ2-5, with D hard to call. CDR1 and CDR2 (germline): SGDLS, YYNGEE. V lost 4 bases and J 5 bases, leaving 18 bases between the germline ends. This CDR3 contains 15 residues. The CDR3 DNA reads TGTGCCAGCAGCCCGGTTCCAGGTTCCGGGGAGACCCAGTACTTC. This codes for CASSPVPGSGETQYF.

In its sample, this clone was seen once. For the CDR3, the DNA is TGTGCCAGCAGCTCCCGGATACTATACACCGGGGAGCTGTTTTTT. Translation gives CASSSRILYTGELFF. J is TRBJ2-2 and V is TRBV7-8; D remains unclear. The CDR3 spans 15 residues. Per the germline V gene, CDR1 is SGHVS and CDR2 is FQNEAQ. V shed 4 bases and J shed 3 bases, with 12 bases lying between them.

The chain carries TRBV18 and TRBJ2-1; a weak D match, TRBD2 (6 bases). Germline V lookup: CDR1 KGHSH, CDR2 LQKENI. V shed 3 bases and J shed 10 bases, with 13 bases lying between them. The CDR3 extends over 13 amino acids. DNA for the CDR3: TGTGCCAGCTCACCCGAGCGGGCAGGCGAGCAGTTCTTC. It is translated as CASSPERAGEQFF.

The J gene is TRBJ1-2, the V gene TRBV20-1; a possible D gene is TRBD1 (5 bases). With 5 bases removed from V and 8 bases from J, the gap between germline ends came to 12 bases. Germline CDR1 is DFQATT and CDR2 is SNEGSKA (reference sequence). The CDR3 covers 11 residues. CDR3 residues: CSAPQTVGYTF. CDR3 DNA sequence: TGCAGTGCTCCTCAGACAGTCGGCTACACCTTC.

This clone came up a few times. This sequence joins TRBV11-1 and TRBJ2-7; D is possibly TRBD1 or TRBD2 (5 bases each). This CDR3 region has 13 residues. The V and J ends lost 4 bases and 0 bases respectively, with 7 bases between them. In germline, CDR1 is SGHAT, CDR2 FQDESV (reference sequence). Here the CDR3 reads CASSSGASYEQYF. CDR3 sequence (DNA): TGTGCCAGCAGCTCCGGGGCCTCCTACGAGCAGTACTTC.

The rearrangement uses TRBV25-1 and TRBJ1-5, with D possibly matching TRBD1 (6 bases). Germline assignment: CDR1 MGHDK and CDR2 SYGVNS. V was clipped by 2 bases and J by 2 bases, with 16 bases between them. The CDR3 covers 17 residues. The CDR3 sequence: CASSESKVPGGNQPQHF. CDR3 nucleotide sequence: TGTGCCAGCAGTGAAAGTAAGGTCCCAGGGGGCAATCAGCCCCAGCATTTT.

V usage is TRBV2 and J usage is TRBJ2-5; 9 nucleotides line up with TRBD2. The CDR3 loop spans 14 amino acids. Germline loops: CDR1 SNHLY, CDR2 FYNNEI. V lost 5 bases and J lost 5; bases outside the gene matches: 6. The CDR3 nucleotides read TGTGCCAGCAGTCCAGCGGGGGGAGGGGAGACCCAGTACTTC. Its translation is CASSPAGGGETQYF.

The CDR3 nucleotides are TGTGCCAGCAGCTTAGATCCCCCGGGACAGGGGGCTTCCTACGAGCAGTACTTC. Its translation is CASSLDPPGQGASYEQYF. This chain uses TRBV11-3 with TRBJ2-7, with TRBD1 identical over 12 bases. J lost 1 base, V lost 0 bases, and 7 bases had no gene match. The CDR3 has 18 amino acids. In germline, CDR1 is SGHNT, CDR2 YENEEA.